This T cell receptor (beta chain) derives from a study of blood T cell repertoires in COVID-19. Study-level information: Samples representing acute and convalescent COVID-19 were sourced from the United States, Italy and Spain. PBMCs, B-cell-depleted T cells, or T cells were the source of the cDNA or gDNA that made up the material.

Original analysis: Counts of nucleated cells, estimated from reference gene primer amplification, were obtained. Sequencing used immunoSEQ multiplex PCR; TCRdb keeps in-frame clones, though not all of them. The V and J calls and clone size are taken from that table; D and trimming were inferred from the DNA. The repertoire holds roughly 150,000 clones, with about four fifths as singletons. CDR1 and CDR2 from the germline V gene are GTSNPN and SVGIG (reference sequence). The CDR3 has 12 amino acids. Trimming stripped 4 bases from V and 4 bases from J, with 10 bases between. The source is an elderly woman with active or convalescent COVID-19. The sequencing sample was made of peripheral blood. This rearrangement joins TRBV30 to TRBJ1-2; possibly TRBD1 for D (6 bases). In nucleotides, the CDR3 is TGTGCCTGGACGGGGGGGCTCTATGGCTACACCTTC. Protein sequence: CAWTGGLYGYTF.